One sample yielded the 14 T cell receptor beta chains listed below, sequenced in a study of cytomegalovirus exposure and HLA in healthy donors. TCRdb's table, derived via immunoSEQ multiplex PCR, lists solely in-frame clones and lacks some. Of approximately 300,000 clones in the sample, about nine tenths were seen once. The material sequenced was PBMCs. These receptor sequences come from a woman in her thirties in good health and CMV-seropositive.

The chain uses TRBV15 and TRBJ1-1; 9 bases agree with TRBD1. Losses at the gene ends were 4 bases for V and 3 bases for J; bases not matched to a gene: 6. The CDR3 length is 15 residues. Looked up from germline, CDR1 is LNHNV and CDR2 is YYDKDF (reference sequence). DNA of the CDR3: TGTGCCACCAGCAAGCAACAGGGGGCGGACACTGAAGCTTTCTTT. Protein sequence: CATSKQQGADTEAFF.

V gene TRBV27 combines with J gene TRBJ2-3, with D perhaps TRBD2 (6 bases). This CDR3 comprises 14 residues. Trimming removed 8 bases from V and 7 bases from J, with 19 bases in between. Germline-derived CDR1 and CDR2 are MNHEY and SMNVEV (reference sequence). This CDR3 is CASGSLGGMNTQYF. CDR3 nucleotide sequence: TGTGCCAGCGGCTCCCTCGGGGGTATGAATACGCAGTATTTT.

The chain is built from TRBV15 and TRBJ2-3; 9 nucleotides match TRBD2. CDR3 length: 14 residues. With V trimmed by 9 bases and J by 0 bases, 4 bases remained unmatched. Looked up from germline, CDR1 is LNHNV and CDR2 is YYDKDF (reference sequence). The CDR3 coding sequence is TGTGCCACATCGCGGGGGGGAAGCACAGATACGCAGTATTTT. This sequence encodes CATSRGGSTDTQYF.

V gene TRBV7-6 combines with J gene TRBJ1-5; D gene ambiguous. Germline CDR1 SGHVS, CDR2 FNYEAQ. V was shortened by 1 base and J by 4 bases, with 11 bases between the two germline ends. There are 15 residues in the CDR3. This chain's CDR3 is CASSLVTRENQPQHF. The DNA for the CDR3 is TGTGCCAGCAGCTTAGTCACCCGCGAAAATCAGCCCCAGCATTTT.

This clone has only one observation. The chain uses TRBV29-1 and TRBJ2-5; the D is unclear. The CDR3 is 12 residues long. Germline-derived CDR1 and CDR2 are SQVTM and ANQGSEA. The V and J ends lost 4 bases and 1 base respectively, with 7 bases between them. The CDR3, as DNA: TGCAGCGTTGGTGGAATCCAAGAGACCCAGTACTTC. Translation: CSVGGIQETQYF.

The V gene is TRBV12-2, the J gene TRBJ2-7; the tabulated D call, TRBD2, remains unverified against the DNA. TRBV12-2 corresponds to a pseudogene. The CDR3 is 15 amino acids. In DNA form, the CDR3 reads TGTGCAAGTCGCTTAGCGCGGGGGGGCGAGAACGAGCAGTACTTC. This translates into CASRLARGGENEQYF.

This chain uses TRBV7-6 with TRBJ2-5; TRBD1 might be the D (5 bases). Trimming pared 6 bases from V and 4 bases from J, leaving 15 bases between. The CDR3 covers 14 residues. Germline V CDR1 and CDR2: SGHVS, FNYEAQ. The CDR3 reads CASRHIGAGETQYF. The CDR3 DNA follows: TGTGCCAGCAGACATATAGGGGCTGGAGAGACCCAGTACTTC.

This rearrangement joins TRBV5-1 to TRBJ2-1; 7 bases are shared with TRBD2. Germline V gene lookup returns CDR1 SGHRS and CDR2 YFSETQ. V shed 3 bases, J shed 0 bases, and the junction held 12 bases outside the gene matches. This CDR3 comprises 18 residues. CDR3 nucleotide sequence: TGCGCCAGCAGCTGGGGCCAGGGACTACAAAGCTCCTACAATGAGCAGTTCTTC. Translating it yields CASSWGQGLQSSYNEQFF.

Of note for this clone: Mismatch with germline at one junction end may stem from a read error. The V call is TRBV4-2, the J call TRBJ2-2, with TRBD1 identical over 9 bases. CDR3 size: 12 residues. Germline V gives CDR1 LGHNA, CDR2 YNFKEQ. CDR3 bases: TGTGCCAGCAGCCAAGGGACAGGGGAACTGTTTTTT. Its protein product is CASSQGTGELFF.

CDR3 DNA: TGTGCCAGTGCCGGACTAGCGGGATACCAAGAGACCCAGTACTTC. It yields the protein CASAGLAGYQETQYF. This chain uses TRBV19 with TRBJ2-5; TRBD2 matches at 12 bases. The germline V gene encodes CDR1 LNHDA and CDR2 SQIVND (reference sequence). V trimming: 8 bases; J trimming: 0 bases; junction bases outside the gene matches: 4. The CDR3 is 15 amino acids.

The rearrangement links TRBV14 to TRBJ1-6, with D possibly TRBD1 on 6 matching bases. The CDR3 consists of 14 residues. Germline V gene sequence: CDR1 SGHDN, CDR2 FVKESK. V was trimmed by 0 bases and J by 10 bases, leaving 10 bases between them. CDR3: CASSQEGARSPLHF. CDR3 nucleotide sequence: TGTGCCAGCAGCCAAGAGGGGGCTCGGTCACCCCTCCACTTT.

The V and J genes are TRBV9 and TRBJ1-2, with D possibly being TRBD1 (5 bases). The CDR3 spans 14 residues. Germline V gene sequence: CDR1 SGDLS, CDR2 YYNGEE. Trimming removed 0 bases at V and 4 bases at J, with 10 bases between. This CDR3 is CASSVGQGSYGYTF. The CDR3 DNA reads as TGTGCCAGCAGCGTAGGTCAGGGTAGCTATGGCTACACCTTC. The full variable domain, rest sourced from reference TRBV9 and TRBJ1-2, is DSGVTQTPKHLITATGQRVTLRCSPRSGDLSVYWYQQSLDQGLQFLIQYYNGEERAKGNILERFSAQQFPDLHSELNLSSLELGDSALYFCASSVGQGSYGYTFGSGTRLTVV.

The chain recombines TRBV6-5 with TRBJ2-7; 7 positions agree with TRBD1. Per the germline V gene, CDR1 is MNHEY and CDR2 is SVGAGI. V shed 7 bases and J 2 bases; nucleotides not matched to a gene: 5. The CDR3 consists of 13 residues. The CDR3: CASKRTGTYEQYF. CDR3 coding DNA: TGTGCCAGCAAACGGACAGGAACCTACGAGCAGTACTTC.

V and J are TRBV28 and TRBJ2-7, with D tentatively TRBD1 or TRBD2 (5 bases each). Looked up from germline, CDR1 is MDHEN and CDR2 is SYDVKM. Between the trimmed V and J ends, which lost 5 bases and 7 bases, there was a span of 18 bases. This CDR3 has 14 amino acids. CDR3 sequence: CASSPAEKEGEQYF. CDR3 coding DNA: TGTGCCAGCAGTCCAGCGGAGAAAGAGGGGGAGCAGTACTTC.